The 16 T cell receptor beta chains below were found in one sample sequenced in a study of shared clonotypes between healthy human individuals. Naive CD8 cells lacked CD45RO and underwent positive selection for CCR7, leaving out terminally differentiated effector memory CD45RA+ cells. Here immunoSEQ multiplex PCR was the method, and the copy in TCRdb shows in-frame clones only, minus some. Found here are around 2,000,000 clones, roughly 94% of them singletons; the top ten hold more than 0.95%. Specimen: naive CD8+ T cells sorted from blood. These receptors were collected from a man in his late teens or twenties in good health.

V and J are TRBV7-9 and TRBJ2-7; possible D gene TRBD1, 5 bases. V lost 7 bases and J lost 6, with 25 bases in between. There are 16 residues in the CDR3. Germline V CDR1 and CDR2: SEHNR, FQNEAQ (reference sequence). The chain's CDR3 is CASTTSQDSPLGEQYF. In DNA form, the CDR3 reads TGTGCCAGCACCACTTCCCAAGACAGCCCCCTGGGCGAGCAGTACTTC.

The CDR3 DNA is TGTGCCAGCAGTAGGGGACAGGGCTATTCACCCCTCCACTTT. This sequence encodes CASSRGQGYSPLHF. V usage is TRBV2 and J usage is TRBJ1-6; TRBD1 matches at 9 bases. The germline V gene has CDR1 SNHLY and CDR2 FYNNEI. The CDR3 loop spans 14 amino acids. V dropped 5 bases and J dropped 8; count of bases not matched to a gene: 4.

The V call is TRBV2, the J call TRBJ1-2; perhaps TRBD1 as D (6 bases). Germline values: CDR1 SNHLY, CDR2 FYNNEI. The CDR3 is 15 amino acids. V was cut by 1 base and J by 8 bases, with 17 bases left in between. CDR3 sequence: CASSEELGGESGYTF. In DNA, the CDR3 is TGTGCCAGCAGTGAAGAACTAGGGGGGGAAAGCGGCTACACCTTC.

This clone was recorded once. This CDR3 is also generated by other DNA sequences in the sample. The V gene is TRBV10-2, the J gene TRBJ2-7, with D perhaps TRBD1 (6 bases). The CDR3 length is 12 residues. Trimming pared 8 bases from V and 1 base from J, leaving 9 bases between. Germline V gene sequence: CDR1 WSHSY, CDR2 SAAADI. This chain's CDR3 is CASRDISYEQYF. The CDR3 nucleotides are TGCGCCAGCCGGGACATATCCTACGAGCAGTACTTC.

The chain carries TRBV27 and TRBJ2-7; D may match TRBD1 or TRBD2 (5 bases each). The CDR3 is 16 residues long. CDR1 is MNHEY and CDR2 is SMNVEV in the germline V gene (reference sequence). With 4 bases removed from V and 2 bases from J, the gap between germline ends came to 18 bases. The CDR3 DNA sequence: TGTGCCAGCAGTTCCCGGGACGCCAGCTACCCCTACGAGCAGTACTTC. It encodes CASSSRDASYPYEQYF.

The genes are TRBV5-4 and TRBJ1-1, with a possible D match to TRBD1 (5 bases). V was clipped by 0 bases and J by 8 bases, with 5 bases between them. CDR3 size: 11 residues. Germline loops: CDR1 SGHNT, CDR2 YYREEE (reference sequence). The CDR3 sequence is CASSLGDEAFF. CDR3 nucleotide sequence: TGTGCCAGCAGCTTGGGGGACGAAGCTTTCTTT.

The chain recombines TRBV4-1 with TRBJ1-2; no definite D call. Per the germline V gene, CDR1 is MGHRA and CDR2 is YSYEKL. This CDR3 has 15 amino acids. Trimming left V 4 bases short and J 0 bases short, with 12 bases between. The CDR3 DNA reads as TGCGCCAGCAGCCCAGAAATCGGGACTAACTATGGCTACACCTTC. Protein: CASSPEIGTNYGYTF.

CDR3 nucleotide sequence: TGTGCCAGCAGCCCAGAAGGGGGCGGTACGACTGAAGCTTTCTTT. Its translation: CASSPEGGGTTEAFF. The chain joins TRBV11-2 to TRBJ1-1, with TRBD1 identical over 7 bases. CDR3 size: 15 residues. V trimming: 5 bases; J trimming: 5 bases; junction bases outside the gene matches: 11. Germline V lookup: CDR1 SGHAT, CDR2 FQNNGV.

The rearrangement joins TRBV30 to TRBJ2-7; TRBD2 might be the D (5 bases). This CDR3 is built from 12 residues. The germline gives CDR1 GTSNPN, CDR2 SVGIG (reference sequence). The germline V and J ends were trimmed by 5 bases and 2 bases, with 10 bases remaining between them. CDR3 sequence (DNA): TGTGCCTGGTCCAGAGGGACCTACGAGCAGTACTTC. Translated, it gives CAWSRGTYEQYF.

The chain links TRBV7-2 to TRBJ2-7; possibly TRBD2 for D (6 bases). CDR1 and CDR2 from the germline V gene are SGHTA and FQGNSA. V was cut by 5 bases and J by 4 bases, with 18 bases left in between. The CDR3 spans 15 residues. Here the CDR3 reads CASSAIGSSRYEQYF. The CDR3 DNA follows: TGTGCCAGCAGCGCAATCGGGAGTTCGCGGTACGAGCAGTACTTC.

The V and J genes are TRBV19 and TRBJ1-1, with 7 bases that match TRBD1. CDR3 length: 13 residues. The J segment lost 6 bases and the V segment lost 2 bases, leaving 3 bases of the junction unmatched. Germline V gene lookup returns CDR1 LNHDA and CDR2 SQIVND (reference sequence). The CDR3 loop reads CASSILGTAEAFF. DNA for the CDR3: TGTGCCAGTAGTATACTTGGGACAGCTGAAGCTTTCTTT.

This chain connects TRBV15 to TRBJ2-7; the match to TRBD1 covers 7 bases. Germline lookup yields CDR1 LNHNV and CDR2 YYDKDF (reference sequence). J lost 9 bases, V lost 0 bases, and 11 bases had no gene match. The CDR3 sequence is 15 residues long. The chain's CDR3 is CATSRDPNQGVGQYF. The DNA of the CDR3 is TGTGCCACCAGCAGAGATCCGAATCAGGGGGTCGGGCAGTACTTC.

The V and J genes are TRBV19 and TRBJ2-2, with D possibly matching TRBD1 (5 bases). V was clipped by 7 bases and J by 0 bases, with 9 bases between them. The length of the CDR3 is 14 residues. Germline V gene sequence: CDR1 LNHDA, CDR2 SQIVND (reference sequence). The CDR3 spells CASTRASNTGELFF. The CDR3 nucleotides are TGTGCCAGTACCAGGGCCTCGAACACCGGGGAGCTGTTTTTT.

This rearrangement joins TRBV13 to TRBJ2-1; TRBD2 aligns across 15 bases. This CDR3 is built from 20 residues. Per germline, CDR1 PRHDT and CDR2 FYEKMQ (reference sequence). V lost 4 bases, J lost 0 bases, and 10 bases stayed unmatched. DNA for the CDR3: TGTGCCAGCAGCTCAACTCCGGGACTAGCGGGGGGTGCCTCCTACAATGAGCAGTTCTTC. This codes for CASSSTPGLAGGASYNEQFF.

This clone appeared a single time. The chain couples TRBV19 to TRBJ1-3; D not certain. Looked up from germline, CDR1 is LNHDA and CDR2 is SQIVND (reference sequence). The CDR3 length is 16 residues. V lost 1 base to trimming and J lost 0 bases, with 10 bases between them. The CDR3: CASSIVPGLSGNTIYF. CDR3 in DNA: TGTGCCAGTAGTATAGTCCCTGGACTCTCTGGAAACACCATATATTTT.

The chain carries TRBV11-2 and TRBJ2-7; TRBD1 aligns across 7 bases. Per germline, CDR1 SGHAT and CDR2 FQNNGV. J lost 7 bases, V lost 0 bases, and 21 bases had no gene match. CDR3 length: 19 residues. CDR3 DNA: TGTGCCAGCAGCTTAGACTCCGGGACAGAGTCCTTCCCTCTTATGGAGCAGTACTTC. Residues: CASSLDSGTESFPLMEQYF.